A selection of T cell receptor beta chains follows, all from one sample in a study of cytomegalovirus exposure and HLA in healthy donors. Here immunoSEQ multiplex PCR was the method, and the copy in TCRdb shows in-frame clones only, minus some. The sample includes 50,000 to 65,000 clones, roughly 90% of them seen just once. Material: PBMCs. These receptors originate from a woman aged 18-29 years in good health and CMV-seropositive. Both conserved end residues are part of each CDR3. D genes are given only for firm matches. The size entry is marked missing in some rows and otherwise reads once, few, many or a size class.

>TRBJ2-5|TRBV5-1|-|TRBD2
CASSLGRGEETQYF
TGCGCCAGCAGCTTGGGACGGGGGGAAGAGACCCAGTACTTC
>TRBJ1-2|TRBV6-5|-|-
CASSPGPLYGYTF
TGTGCCAGCAGTCCTGGGCCGCTCTATGGCTACACCTTC
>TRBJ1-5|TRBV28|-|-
CASSSRGRGNQPQHF
TGTGCCAGCAGTTCCAGGGGCCGCGGCAATCAGCCCCAGCATTTT
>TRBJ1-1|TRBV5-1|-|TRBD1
CASFPTGGRAEAFF
TGCGCCAGCTTCCCAACAGGGGGCAGAGCTGAAGCTTTCTTT
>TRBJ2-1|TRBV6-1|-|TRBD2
CASSEPSGGVNEQFF
TGTGCCAGCAGTGAGCCTAGCGGGGGGGTTAATGAGCAGTTCTTC
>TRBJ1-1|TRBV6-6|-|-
CASKPDTEAFF
TGTGCCAGCAAACCGGACACTGAAGCTTTCTTT
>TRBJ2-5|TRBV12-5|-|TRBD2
CASGDPAGDQETQYF
TGTGCTAGTGGTGACCCAGCGGGGGATCAAGAGACCCAGTACTTC
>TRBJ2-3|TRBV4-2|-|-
CASSQDPTGYTDTQYF
TGTGCCAGCAGCCAAGATCCAACAGGGTACACAGATACGCAGTATTTT
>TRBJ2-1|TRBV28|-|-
CASSLRGGDLSYNEQFF
TGTGCCAGCAGTTTGCGAGGCGGGGATCTGAGTTACAATGAGCAGTTCTTC
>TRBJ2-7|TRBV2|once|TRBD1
CASSEIRGQTYEQYF
TGTGCCAGCAGTGAAATAAGGGGACAGACATACGAGCAGTACTTC
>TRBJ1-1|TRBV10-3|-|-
CATATGNTEAFF
TGTGCCACCGCCACAGGGAACACTGAAGCTTTCTTT
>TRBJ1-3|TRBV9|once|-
CASSESPRQGSSGNTIYF
TGTGCCAGCAGCGAATCCCCCCGCCAGGGGAGCTCTGGAAACACCATATATTTT
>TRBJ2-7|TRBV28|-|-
CASTGLSIIQQYF
TGTGCCAGCACGGGACTCAGCATCATACAGCAGTACTTC
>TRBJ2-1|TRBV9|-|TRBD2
CASSGGLAGTDNEQFF
TGTGCCAGCAGCGGAGGACTAGCGGGGACAGACAATGAGCAGTTCTTC
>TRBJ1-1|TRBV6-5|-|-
CASLVRTEAFF
TGTGCCTCGCTGGTGAGGACTGAAGCTTTCTTT
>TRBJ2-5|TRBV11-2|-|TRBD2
CASSLDRAGVLQETQYF
TGTGCCAGCAGCTTAGATAGAGCGGGGGTGCTCCAAGAGACCCAGTACTTC
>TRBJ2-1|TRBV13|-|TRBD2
CASSPERGGLSYNEQFF
TGTGCCAGCAGTCCTGAGCGGGGGGGCCTTTCCTACAATGAGCAGTTCTTC
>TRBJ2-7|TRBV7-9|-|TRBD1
CASRGQGEFSEQYF
TGTGCCAGCAGAGGACAGGGTGAGTTCTCCGAGCAGTACTTC
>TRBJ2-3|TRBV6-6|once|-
CASSTAKTTDTQYF
TGTGCCAGCAGTACAGCTAAAACCACAGATACGCAGTATTTT
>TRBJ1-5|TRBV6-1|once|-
CASSERSNQPQHF
TGTGCCAGCAGTGAGAGAAGCAATCAGCCCCAGCATTTT
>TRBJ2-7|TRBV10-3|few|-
CATYPGRVSYEQYF
TGTGCCACCTATCCAGGGCGAGTTTCCTACGAGCAGTACTTC
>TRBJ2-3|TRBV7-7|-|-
CASSLVTRFGGPPDTQYF
TGTGCTAGCAGCTTAGTAACCCGTTTCGGGGGACCCCCGGATACGCAGTATTTT
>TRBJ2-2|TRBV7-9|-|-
CASSYSFGTGELFF
TGTGCCAGCAGCTACAGCTTCGGCACCGGGGAGCTGTTTTTT
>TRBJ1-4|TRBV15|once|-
CATSRGRGNEKLFF
TGTGCCACCAGCAGAGGGAGAGGAAATGAAAAACTGTTTTTT
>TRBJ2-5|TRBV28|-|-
CASTTLGGDGQETQYF
TGTGCCAGCACCACCCTGGGAGGTGATGGGCAAGAGACCCAGTACTTC
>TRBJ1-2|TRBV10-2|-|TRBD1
CASSEFQGDGYTF
TGCGCCAGCAGTGAGTTCCAGGGGGATGGCTACACCTTC
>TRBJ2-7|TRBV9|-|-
CASSVGGGDYEQYF
TGTGCCAGCAGCGTAGGAGGAGGGGACTACGAGCAGTACTTC
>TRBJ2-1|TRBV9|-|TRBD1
CASSLGTGNEQFF
TGTGCCAGCAGCCTAGGGACAGGCAATGAGCAGTTCTTC
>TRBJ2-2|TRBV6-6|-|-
CASSYGLYGELFF
TGTGCCAGCAGTTACGGGCTCTACGGGGAGCTGTTTTTT
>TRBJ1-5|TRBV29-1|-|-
CSVATGLLGNQPQHF
TGCAGCGTTGCTACAGGGTTGTTGGGCAATCAGCCCCAGCATTTT
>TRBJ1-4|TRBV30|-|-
CAWSVSEKLFF
TGTGCCTGGAGTGTTTCAGAAAAACTGTTTTTT
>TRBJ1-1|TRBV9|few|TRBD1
CASSPGTGAEAFF
TGTGCCAGCAGCCCAGGGACAGGCGCTGAAGCTTTCTTT
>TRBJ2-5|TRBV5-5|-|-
CASSSVTMGYREGETQYF
TGTGCCAGCAGCTCGGTTACCATGGGATACAGGGAGGGGGAGACCCAGTACTTC
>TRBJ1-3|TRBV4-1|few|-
CASSQVAANTIYF
TGCGCCAGCAGCCAAGTGGCGGCGAACACCATATATTTT
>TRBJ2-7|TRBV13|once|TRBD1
CASSGIRDRDTYEQYF
TGTGCCAGCAGCGGCATCCGGGACAGGGATACCTACGAGCAGTACTTC
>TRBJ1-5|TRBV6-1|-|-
CASSADGGQPQHF
TGTGCCAGCAGTGCGGATGGAGGACAGCCCCAGCATTTT
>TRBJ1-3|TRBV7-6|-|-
CASSLGVSRDSGNTIYF
TGTGCCAGCAGCTTAGGGGTTTCCAGGGACTCTGGAAACACCATATATTTT
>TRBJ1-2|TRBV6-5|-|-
CASSNTGGLGYTF
TGTGCCAGCAGTAACACGGGGGGACTTGGCTACACCTTC
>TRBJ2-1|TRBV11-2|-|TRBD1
CASSSKGAFSNNEQFF
TGTGCCAGCAGCAGTAAGGGGGCCTTCTCTAACAATGAGCAGTTCTTC
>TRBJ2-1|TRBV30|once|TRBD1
CAWSGQGAYNEQFF
TGTGCCTGGAGTGGGCAGGGGGCCTACAATGAGCAGTTCTTC
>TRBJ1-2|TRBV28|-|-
CASSFQDRNYGYTF
TGTGCCAGCAGTTTCCAGGACAGAAACTATGGCTACACCTTC
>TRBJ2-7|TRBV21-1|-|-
CASSRTVSSDEQYF
TGTGCCAGCAGCAGGACAGTCTCCTCGGACGAGCAGTACTTC
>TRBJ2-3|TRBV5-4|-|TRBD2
CASSPSGGTDTQYF
TGTGCCAGCAGCCCGAGCGGGGGCACAGATACGCAGTATTTT
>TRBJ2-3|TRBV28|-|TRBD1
CASSSDRAYTDTQYF
TGTGCCAGCAGTTCCGACAGGGCCTACACAGATACGCAGTATTTT
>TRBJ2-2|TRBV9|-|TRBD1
CASSPRQGNTGELFF
TGTGCCAGCAGCCCCAGACAGGGAAACACCGGGGAGCTGTTTTTT
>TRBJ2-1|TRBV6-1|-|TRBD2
CASSPGGAYNEQFF
TGTGCCAGCAGCCCGGGGGGGGCGTACAATGAGCAGTTCTTC
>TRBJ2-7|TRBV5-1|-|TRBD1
CASSFGLRDSYEQYF
TGCGCCAGCAGCTTCGGGCTCCGGGACAGCTACGAGCAGTACTTC
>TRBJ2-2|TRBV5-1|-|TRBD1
CASSRDRANTGELFF
TGCGCCAGCAGCCGGGACAGGGCGAACACCGGGGAGCTGTTTTTT
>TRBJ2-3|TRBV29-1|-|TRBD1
CSVGDRGLGDTQYF
TGCAGCGTTGGAGACAGGGGGCTTGGAGATACGCAGTATTTT
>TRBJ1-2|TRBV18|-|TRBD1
CASSQGASNYGYTF
TGTGCCAGCTCACAGGGGGCGAGTAACTATGGCTACACCTTC
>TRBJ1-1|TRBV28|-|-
CASEGTEAFF
TGTGCCAGCGAGGGAACTGAAGCTTTCTTT
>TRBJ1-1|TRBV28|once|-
CASSGGWNTEAFF
TGTGCCAGCAGTGGAGGGTGGAACACTGAAGCTTTCTTT
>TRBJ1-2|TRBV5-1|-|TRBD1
CASSWDRGQGGYTF
TGCGCCAGCAGCTGGGACAGGGGGCAAGGGGGCTACACCTTC